Shown below are 12 T cell receptor beta chains from a single sample sequenced in a study of T cells in women clearing cervical HPV infection. Clones were sequenced by immunoSEQ multiplex PCR, and TCRdb holds only the in-frame ones, with some missing. This repertoire includes about 41,000 clones. The sample taken for sequencing was blood buffy coat. All receptors derive from a woman between 18 and 70 years old with a cervical HPV16 infection that either progressed to CIN3+ or cleared (not recorded which).

As to this clone: Coverage ceases 3 residues before the CDR3 finishes, and the germline J gene fills in the end. V and J are TRBV7-2 and TRBJ2-2, with D tentatively TRBD1 (6 bases). Germline V gene lookup returns CDR1 SGHTA and CDR2 FQGNSA. The CDR3 loop spans 15 amino acids. V was clipped by 5 bases and J by 1 base, with 11 bases between them. The sequenced part of the CDR3 DNA is TGTGCCAGCAGCGATCCGGGACAGAACACCGGGGAG. Translated: CASSDPGQNTGE. The complete CDR3 protein is CASSDPGQNTGELFF.

As concerns this clone: The sequenced fragment ends 3 residues before the CDR3 boundary, so the rest is inferred from the germline J gene. J is TRBJ1-3 and V is TRBV5-1, with D perhaps TRBD1 (6 bases). V lost 0 bases to trimming and J lost 3 bases, with 10 bases between them. This CDR3 comprises 15 residues. Germline CDR1 is SGHRS and CDR2 is YFSETQ. The CDR3 loop reads CASSLEGDIGNTIYF. Incomplete CDR3 DNA: TGCGCCAGCAGCTTGGAAGGGGACATTGGAAACACC.

Of note for this clone: From the germline J gene comes the end of the CDR3, since the read stops 3 residues before it. The chain joins TRBV2 to TRBJ1-5; possible D gene TRBD1, 5 bases. V was trimmed by 3 bases and J by 0 bases, leaving 9 bases between them. The CDR3 is made up of 15 amino acids. Germline V gives CDR1 SNHLY, CDR2 FYNNEI. CDR3 sequence: CASSEPGYSNQPQHF. Partial CDR3 DNA: TGTGCCAGCAGTGAGCCAGGGTATAGCAATCAGCCC.

With respect to this clone: The read falls 3 residues short of the CDR3 end, and the missing part is taken from the germline J gene. V gene TRBV10-3 combines with J gene TRBJ1-2, with TRBD1 identical over 8 bases. The CDR3 consists of 15 residues. Germline CDR1 reads ENHRY; CDR2 reads SYGVKD. Trimming at V came to 3 bases and at J to 4 bases, leaving 7 bases not matched to a gene. The CDR3 bases that were read are TGTGCCATCAGTGAAACCCAGGGGGCGATCTATGGC. Amino acid sequence: CAISETQGAIYG. The complete CDR3 sequence is CAISETQGAIYGYTF.

As for this clone: The DNA ends 3 residues before the CDR3 does, and the rest of the CDR3 is filled in from the germline J gene. This sequence joins TRBV20-1 and TRBJ2-1, with 15 positions matching TRBD2. CDR1 is DFQATT and CDR2 is SNEGSKA in the germline V gene (reference sequence). There are 18 residues in the CDR3. CDR3 amino acids: CSARPGLAGGRSYNEQFF. CDR3 DNA, as far as it was read: TGCAGCGCTCGCCCGGGACTAGCGGGGGGACGATCCTACAATGAG.

On this clone: With the read ending 3 residues before the CDR3 end, the germline J gene is used to fill in that end. The chain recombines TRBV12-3 or TRBV12-4 with TRBJ1-1; 8 positions match TRBD1. The ends lost 5 bases at V and 3 bases at J; junction bases unmatched: 2. This CDR3 has 13 amino acids. CDR3 amino acids: CASSTGGDTEAFF. The part of the CDR3 DNA that was read is TGTGCCAGCAGTACAGGGGGTGACACTGAA.

For this clone: The read comes to an end 3 residues before the CDR3 does, leaving the germline J gene to fill in the end. This chain uses TRBV20-1 with TRBJ1-5; TRBD1 matches 7 bases. Germline CDR1 is DFQATT and CDR2 is SNEGSKA (reference sequence). Losses at the gene ends were 6 bases for V and 1 base for J; bases not matched to a gene: 3. The CDR3 runs 13 residues. The CDR3 DNA, read in part, is TGCAGTGCCACAGGGGTCAGCAATCAGCCC. Its protein product is CSATGVSNQP. The full CDR3 sequence reads CSATGVSNQPQHF.

In the case of this clone: The CDR3 end is not reached by the read, which stops 3 residues before it; the germline J gene fills it in. J is TRBJ2-2 and V is TRBV12-3 or TRBV12-4; 7 bases align to TRBD1. This CDR3 is built from 16 residues. V dropped 6 bases and J dropped 4; count of bases not matched to a gene: 11. The sequenced part of the CDR3 DNA is TGTGCCAGCAGCACTTGGGACAGCCTGATCACCGGGGAG. Translating gives CASSTWDSLITGE. The full CDR3 protein reads CASSTWDSLITGELFF.

Note on this clone: The observed sequence ends 3 residues before the CDR3 terminus, with the missing tail filled in from the germline J gene. The chain joins TRBV27 to TRBJ2-1; D is unclear. This CDR3 region has 13 residues. Germline CDR1 reads MNHEY; CDR2 reads SMNVEV (reference sequence). Trimming cost V 5 bases and J 4 bases, with 9 bases left between them. CDR3 DNA, as far as it was read: TGTGCCAGCAGTCTACGGGTGTACAATGAG. Translation: CASSLRVYNE. The CDR3, in full, reads CASSLRVYNEQFF.

A remark on this clone: Sequencing ends 3 residues short of the CDR3 end; the germline J gene provides the rest. The genes are TRBV2 and TRBJ1-5, with D tentatively TRBD1 (6 bases). The CDR3 is made up of 14 amino acids. V lost 6 bases and J lost 1, with 10 bases in between. Germline lookup yields CDR1 SNHLY and CDR2 FYNNEI. The DNA read from the CDR3 is TGTGCCAGCAGGGACAGACAGAGCAATCAGCCC. It translates to CASRDRQSNQP. The CDR3 in full is CASRDRQSNQPQHF.

Remarks on this clone: The DNA ends 3 residues before the CDR3 does, and the rest of the CDR3 is filled in from the germline J gene. The gene calls are TRBV20-1 and TRBJ2-2; 10 nucleotides line up with TRBD2. The V and J ends lost 0 bases and 2 bases, in that order; junction bases with no gene match: 9. Germline assignment: CDR1 DFQATT and CDR2 SNEGSKA (reference sequence). There are 18 residues in the CDR3. The covered CDR3 bases are TGCAGTGCTAGAGATCTCGTAACTAGCGGGAACAACACCGGGGAG. Translating gives CSARDLVTSGNNTGE. From start to end, the CDR3 is CSARDLVTSGNNTGELFF.

Details on this clone: The CDR3 goes on 3 residues after the read ends, and that part is filled in from the germline J gene. The J gene is TRBJ1-1, the V gene TRBV5-1; a possible D gene is TRBD1 (6 bases). Germline V gene data show CDR1 as SGHRS and CDR2 as YFSETQ. V was trimmed by 4 bases and J by 4 bases, leaving 14 bases between them. The length of the CDR3 is 14 residues. CDR3: CASSHPGDPTEAFF. CDR3 bases read: TGCGCCAGCAGCCACCCAGGGGACCCCACTGAA.